This TCR beta chain was captured in a study of CD8 T cells in ankylosing spondylitis. This clonotype turned up a few times. TCRdb itself ran the 5' RACE reads through MiXCR, one entry per CDR3 protein. The table shows 84,000 or so distinct CDR3 sequences, with more than 25% occurring only once. Per germline, CDR1 LGHDT and CDR2 YNNKEL (reference sequence). CDR3 length: 15 amino acids. With 6 bases clipped from V and 7 bases from J, the junction kept 7 bases outside the gene matches. The sequenced sample consisted of blood, either unsorted or a sorted T cell fraction (not recorded which). This clonotype was obtained from a male donor with ankylosing spondylitis or in good health (not recorded which). The rearrangement links TRBV3-1 to TRBJ2-1; TRBD2 agrees at 12 bases. This chain's CDR3 is CASRRLAGAGNEQFF. CDR3 nucleotides: TGTGCCAGCAGGCGACTAGCGGGGGCGGGAAATGAGCAGTTCTTC.